Below are 24 T cell receptor beta chains sequenced from a single sample in a study of cytomegalovirus exposure and HLA in healthy donors. 60 Vbeta and 13 Jbeta primers were used in PCR. Clones were read by immunoSEQ multiplex PCR, and TCRdb kept only the in-frame ones, dropping some. This sample carries under 70,000 clones, 70% of them seen once, and the ten largest clones take roughly 21%. Sequenced material: PBMCs. Receptors originate from an older woman in good health and CMV-seropositive.

V is TRBV7-6 and J is TRBJ1-1; 7 bases line up with TRBD1. Unmatched junction bases numbered 21, after V lost 5 bases and J lost 6 bases. The length of the CDR3 is 18 residues. Germline CDR1 and CDR2: SGHVS and FNYEAQ. This chain's CDR3 is CASSPGGVGGSSLAEAFF. As DNA, the CDR3 is TGTGCCAGCAGCCCAGGGGGTGTTGGGGGTTCGTCTCTCGCTGAAGCTTTCTTT.

V is TRBV7-9 and J is TRBJ1-1; D is unresolved. Trimming removed 2 bases at V and 7 bases at J, with 5 bases between. CDR1 is SEHNR and CDR2 is FQNEAQ in the germline V gene (reference sequence). This CDR3 is 11 amino acids long. Written as DNA, the CDR3 is TGTGCCAGCAGCTTACACAGTGAAGCTTTCTTT. Protein product: CASSLHSEAFF.

This sequence joins TRBV5-1 and TRBJ1-2, with 10 bases lining up with TRBD1. Germline V gives CDR1 SGHRS, CDR2 YFSETQ. The junction had 10 bases not matched to a gene; V was cut back by 0 bases and J by 8 bases. The CDR3 loop spans 16 amino acids. CDR3: CASSLDPGTGVEGYTF. The CDR3, as DNA: TGCGCCAGCAGCTTGGATCCCGGGACAGGGGTAGAAGGCTACACCTTC. Complete variable domain (other parts from reference TRBV5-1 and TRBJ1-2): KAGVTQTPRYLIKTRGQQVTLSCSPISGHRSVSWYQQTPGQGLQFLFEYFSETQRNKGNFPGRFSGRQFSNSRSEMNVSTLELGDSALYLCASSLDPGTGVEGYTFGSGTRLTVV.

The sample holds one count of this clone. The chain employs TRBV10-1 and TRBJ2-7; 7 bases match TRBD1. Trimming at V came to 0 bases and at J to 2 bases, leaving 7 bases not matched to a gene. The CDR3 covers 16 residues. Germline V gene lookup returns CDR1 WNHNN and CDR2 SYGVQD (reference sequence). CDR3 region: CASSESRGRRPYEQYF. CDR3 DNA sequence: TGCGCCAGCAGTGAGTCGAGGGGGCGCAGACCCTACGAGCAGTACTTC.

The chain links TRBV20-1 to TRBJ1-1; D not certain. V lost 4 bases, J lost 8 bases, and 11 bases lay in between. The germline gives CDR1 DFQATT, CDR2 SNEGSKA (reference sequence). The CDR3 has 11 amino acids. CDR3 residues: CSATVPGEAFF. The CDR3 DNA follows: TGCAGTGCTACTGTTCCGGGAGAAGCTTTCTTT.

The V gene is TRBV4-1, the J gene TRBJ1-2; 7 bases are a match to TRBD1. Germline values: CDR1 MGHRA, CDR2 YSYEKL. The CDR3 runs to 17 residues. J lost 3 bases, V lost 4 bases, and 14 bases had no gene match. The CDR3 region has the DNA TGCGCCAGCAGCCCGACCCCTAGACAGGGAGCTGACTATGGCTACACCTTC. This gives the protein CASSPTPRQGADYGYTF.

The rearrangement joins TRBV5-1 to TRBJ2-7, with 7 positions matching TRBD2. The junction had 10 bases not matched to a gene; V was cut back by 4 bases and J by 6 bases. This CDR3 comprises 14 residues. Germline loops: CDR1 SGHRS, CDR2 YFSETQ. CDR3 nucleotide sequence: TGCGCCAGCAGCATCACGGGGGGAGGTCGCGAGCAGTACTTC. This codes for CASSITGGGREQYF. Based on the CDR3 plus reference TRBV5-1 and TRBJ2-7, the full variable domain is KAGVTQTPRYLIKTRGQQVTLSCSPISGHRSVSWYQQTPGQGLQFLFEYFSETQRNKGNFPGRFSGRQFSNSRSEMNVSTLELGDSALYLCASSITGGGREQYFGPGTRLTVT.

The chain uses TRBV6-5 and TRBJ1-2, with 9 bases identical to TRBD1. The length of the CDR3 is 14 residues. The germline gives CDR1 MNHEY, CDR2 SVGAGI. The junction had 9 bases not matched to a gene; V was cut back by 6 bases and J by 7 bases. The CDR3 DNA reads TGTGCCAGCAGAGAGGACAGGGGCCCCCGTGGCTACACCTTC. Protein sequence: CASREDRGPRGYTF.

J is TRBJ1-2 and V is TRBV29-1; D is uncertain. CDR1 SQVTM and CDR2 ANQGSEA come from the germline V gene. The CDR3 runs to 15 residues. Trimming removed 5 bases at V and 2 bases at J, with 18 bases between. The CDR3 here is CSVSPPRPDNYGYTF. CDR3 in DNA: TGCAGCGTTTCCCCCCCCAGGCCAGACAACTATGGCTACACCTTC.

The chain employs TRBV2 and TRBJ2-5, with a tentative D call TRBD2 (6 bases). Deletions cut 1 base from V and 4 bases from J, with 13 bases between. This CDR3 is built from 15 residues. Germline V lookup: CDR1 SNHLY, CDR2 FYNNEI. CDR3 in DNA: TGTGCCAGCAGTGAAGGCGGACTAAGTCTAGAGACCCAGTACTTC. Protein sequence: CASSEGGLSLETQYF. Full variable domain (missing parts from reference TRBV2 and TRBJ2-5): EPEVTQTPSHQVTQMGQEVILRCVPISNHLYFYWYRQILGQKVEFLVSFYNNEISEKSEIFDDQFSVERPDGSNFTLKIRSTKLEDSAMYFCASSEGGLSLETQYFGPGTRLLVL.

The chain recombines TRBV6-1 with TRBJ1-4; 7 nucleotides match TRBD1. The ends lost 6 bases at V and 6 bases at J; junction bases unmatched: 10. Germline CDR1 MNHNS, CDR2 SASEGT. This CDR3 is built from 15 residues. The CDR3 DNA sequence: TGTGCCAGCAGCAATACAGGGGTATTAGATGAAAAACTGTTTTTT. Translation gives CASSNTGVLDEKLFF.

The chain employs TRBV6-5 and TRBJ1-1; D remains unclear. The CDR3 runs 14 residues. Trimming removed 0 bases at V and 4 bases at J, with 9 bases between. Germline V gene data show CDR1 as MNHEY and CDR2 as SVGAGI. The CDR3 nucleotides read TGTGCCAGCAGTTACTCGACTGTAGTCACTGAAGCTTTCTTT. It translates to CASSYSTVVTEAFF.

The V call is TRBV19, the J call TRBJ1-1; D is possibly TRBD1 (5 bases). The germline V and J ends were trimmed by 0 bases and 5 bases, with 10 bases remaining between them. Germline loops: CDR1 LNHDA, CDR2 SQIVND (reference sequence). This CDR3 has 14 residues. The CDR3 sequence is CASSIDFSGTEAFF. The CDR3 DNA follows: TGTGCCAGTAGTATAGATTTTTCAGGGACTGAAGCTTTCTTT.

V and J are TRBV30 and TRBJ2-5, with D tentatively TRBD2 (6 bases). V was pared by 0 bases and J by 5 bases, with 10 bases between. Germline V gene sequence: CDR1 GTSNPN, CDR2 SVGIG (reference sequence). The CDR3 spans 13 residues. The CDR3 loop is CAWSVRGSETQYF. The CDR3 DNA is TGTGCCTGGAGTGTACGGGGGTCGGAGACCCAGTACTTC.

The V gene is TRBV12-5, the J gene TRBJ1-1; 8 nucleotides align to TRBD1. Per the germline V gene, CDR1 is LGHNT and CDR2 is FRNRAP. The CDR3 contains 14 residues. V trimming: 5 bases; J trimming: 1 base; junction bases outside the gene matches: 3. CDR3 DNA: TGTGCTAGTGGTCTCGGGACAGGGAACACTGAAGCTTTCTTT. Translation gives CASGLGTGNTEAFF. The full variable domain, rest sourced from reference TRBV12-5 and TRBJ1-1, is DARVTQTPRHKVTEMGQEVTMRCQPILGHNTVFWYRQTMMQGLELLAYFRNRAPLDDSGMPKDRFSAEMPDATLATLKIQPSEPRDSAVYFCASGLGTGNTEAFFGQGTRLTVV.

V and J are TRBV9 and TRBJ1-3, with 10 bases lining up with TRBD1. Germline-derived CDR1 and CDR2 are SGDLS and YYNGEE. V dropped 3 bases and J dropped 7; count of bases not matched to a gene: 4. CDR3 length equals 14 residues. CDR3 bases: TGTGCCAGCAGCGAGAGACAGGGGGCTAACACCATATATTTT. Its protein is CASSERQGANTIYF.

Here the CDR3 reads CASSSGDRGYNEQFF. For the CDR3, the DNA is TGTGCCAGCAGCTCCGGGGACAGGGGTTACAATGAGCAGTTCTTC. This chain links TRBV5-4 with TRBJ2-1, with TRBD1 identical over 10 bases. This CDR3 is built from 15 residues. V shed 3 bases, J shed 4 bases, and the junction held 4 bases outside the gene matches. Germline CDR1 and CDR2: SGHNT and YYREEE (reference sequence).

This sequence joins TRBV29-1 and TRBJ2-2, with D perhaps TRBD1 (6 bases). Germline V gene data show CDR1 as SQVTM and CDR2 as ANQGSEA. The CDR3 loop spans 13 amino acids. V was trimmed by 7 bases and J by 4 bases, leaving 13 bases between them. The CDR3: CSAVGQSTGELFF. The CDR3 DNA follows: TGCAGCGCCGTCGGACAGAGCACCGGGGAGCTGTTTTTT.

This clone was seen just once. The V gene is TRBV27, the J gene TRBJ1-5; possible D gene TRBD1, 5 bases. V was trimmed by 7 bases and J by 9 bases, leaving 22 bases between them. This CDR3 has 15 amino acids. Germline CDR1 reads MNHEY; CDR2 reads SMNVEV (reference sequence). The CDR3 region is CASNPYGGTGGPQHF. In DNA form, the CDR3 reads TGTGCCAGCAACCCGTACGGGGGTACCGGGGGGCCCCAGCATTTT.

This sequence joins TRBV7-2 and TRBJ1-4; no firm D call. The germline gives CDR1 SGHTA, CDR2 FQGNSA. There are 18 residues in the CDR3. Between the trimmed V and J ends, which lost 2 bases and 2 bases, there was a span of 18 bases. This CDR3 is CASSLRRPGMGTNEKLFF. Here the CDR3 DNA reads TGTGCCAGCAGCTTACGTAGGCCGGGGATGGGGACTAATGAAAAACTGTTTTTT.

The V and J genes are TRBV11-2 and TRBJ1-4; 7 positions agree with TRBD1. The CDR3 is 14 amino acids. The germline gives CDR1 SGHAT, CDR2 FQNNGV. The ends lost 7 bases at V and 8 bases at J; junction bases unmatched: 10. The CDR3 nucleotides read TGTGCCAGCACCACCGACAGGGCCAACGAAAAACTGTTTTTT. Residues: CASTTDRANEKLFF.

The V and J genes are TRBV9 and TRBJ2-1; 7 bases are a match to TRBD2. Germline CDR1 reads SGDLS; CDR2 reads YYNGEE. The CDR3 contains 17 residues. The V and J ends lost 4 bases and 4 bases, in that order; junction bases with no gene match: 14. The CDR3 is CASSPYSGTTGYNEQFF. CDR3 DNA sequence: TGTGCCAGCAGCCCCTACTCCGGGACTACGGGTTACAATGAGCAGTTCTTC. Together with reference TRBV9 and TRBJ2-1, the CDR3 gives the full variable domain: DSGVTQTPKHLITATGQRVTLRCSPRSGDLSVYWYQQSLDQGLQFLIQYYNGEERAKGNILERFSAQQFPDLHSELNLSSLELGDSALYFCASSPYSGTTGYNEQFFGPGTRLTVL.

The rearrangement links TRBV7-2 to TRBJ1-1; TRBD1 matches at 7 bases. Losses at the gene ends were 4 bases for V and 1 base for J; bases not matched to a gene: 6. CDR3 length: 15 residues. Per germline, CDR1 SGHTA and CDR2 FQGNSA. CDR3 sequence (DNA): TGTGCCAGCAGCTCGACAGGGCTAGGGAACACTGAAGCTTTCTTT. It is translated as CASSSTGLGNTEAFF.

V gene TRBV6-1 combines with J gene TRBJ1-2; 7 positions agree with TRBD1. CDR3 size: 12 residues. V gave up 8 bases and J gave up 7 bases; unmatched junction bases: 7. CDR1 is MNHNS, CDR2 SASEGT, per germline. CDR3 in DNA: TGTGCCAGCGACAGGGCTAAAGTTGGCTACACCTTC. Amino acids: CASDRAKVGYTF.